The 27 T cell receptor beta chains below all came from one sample that was sequenced in a study of Graves' ophthalmopathy and Graves' hyperthyroidism. Amplification of the TCR beta CDR3 regions used RNA transcripts (as template). Amplification began with first-round RT-PCR using HTBI primers, then second-round multiplex PCR was performed. TCRdb passed the multiplex PCR reads through MiXCR, listing each CDR3 protein once. The sample includes about 550,000 distinct CDR3 sequences, 39% of them seen just once. The sequenced material came from peripheral blood or thyroid tissue (not recorded which). These receptors were obtained from an adult man with Graves' hyperthyroidism.

J is TRBJ2-5 and V is TRBV5-1; TRBD2 agrees at 13 bases. This CDR3 contains 18 residues. The germline V gene has CDR1 SGHRS and CDR2 YFSETQ. After removal of 2 bases from V and 7 bases from J, the junction contained 14 bases not matched to a gene. As DNA, the CDR3 is TGCGCCAGCAGCTTCCCCACTAGCGGGAGGGCCGGAGGGGGGACCCAGTACTTC. The encoded protein is CASSFPTSGRAGGGTQYF.

This clonotype was observed many times. This chain links TRBV5-8 with TRBJ1-2; 8 positions match TRBD1. The CDR3 covers 15 residues. Germline CDR1 reads SGHTS; CDR2 reads YDEGEE. V shed 0 bases and J 3 bases; nucleotides not matched to a gene: 4. CDR3 DNA sequence: TGTGCCAGCAGCTTGGTTGTGACAGGGGACTATGGCTACACCTTC. Protein: CASSLVVTGDYGYTF. The full variable domain, completed using reference TRBV5-8 and TRBJ1-2, is EAGVTQSPTHLIKTRGQQATLRCSPISGHTSVYWYQQALGLGLQFLLWYDEGEERNRGNFPPRFSGRQFPNYSSELNVNALELEDSALYLCASSLVVTGDYGYTFGSGTRLTVV.

The rearrangement uses TRBV2 and TRBJ1-1; a weak D match, TRBD1 (5 bases). This CDR3 is 13 amino acids long. V was cut by 8 bases and J by 8 bases, with 18 bases left in between. Germline V gene sequence: CDR1 SNHLY, CDR2 FYNNEI. The CDR3 DNA reads as TGTGCCAGCCGAATTGACAGCTTAGAAGAAGCTTTCTTT. Protein product: CASRIDSLEEAFF.

This clonotype occurred many times. The chain links TRBV4-1 to TRBJ2-5; tentative D call: TRBD2 (5 bases). The germline gives CDR1 MGHRA, CDR2 YSYEKL. This CDR3 contains 16 residues. With 1 base removed from V and 1 base from J, the gap between germline ends came to 13 bases. CDR3 in amino acids: CASSQASRGGQETQYF. The CDR3 nucleotides are TGCGCCAGCAGCCAAGCGAGTCGGGGTGGCCAAGAGACCCAGTACTTC.

There are many counts of this clonotype. The rearrangement uses TRBV20-1 and TRBJ1-5; 7 bases align to TRBD1. The CDR3 covers 13 residues. Trimming at V came to 4 bases and at J to 7 bases, leaving 7 bases not matched to a gene. Germline lookup yields CDR1 DFQATT and CDR2 SNEGSKA (reference sequence). This CDR3 reads CSAIDTGVQPQHF. CDR3 DNA sequence: TGCAGTGCTATCGATACAGGGGTACAGCCCCAGCATTTT.

About this clonotype: One junction end disagrees with the germline gene, perhaps due to a read error. The chain uses TRBV10-3 and TRBJ1-2; 7 bases agree with TRBD1. The CDR3 has 13 amino acids. Germline CDR1 and CDR2: ENHRY and SYGVKD. CDR3 nucleotides: TGTGCCAGCAGTGAACAGGGGACCTATGGCTACATCTTC. Translated, it gives CASSEQGTYGYIF.

The chain combines TRBV6-5 with TRBJ2-3; the D is unclear. Trimming stripped 10 bases from V and 1 base from J, with 15 bases between. CDR3 size: 14 residues. Germline loops: CDR1 MNHEY, CDR2 SVGAGI. CDR3 sequence reads: CATRPNTGTDTQYF. CDR3 coding DNA: TGTGCCACGAGACCTAACACGGGCACAGATACGCAGTATTTT.

The V call is TRBV7-3, the J call TRBJ2-7; TRBD1 matches at 9 bases. The CDR3 covers 13 residues. In germline, CDR1 is SGHTA, CDR2 FQGTGA. With 7 bases clipped from V and 4 bases from J, the junction kept 5 bases outside the gene matches. The CDR3 sequence: CASILQGAYEQYF. Here the CDR3 DNA reads TGTGCCAGCATCCTACAGGGGGCTTACGAGCAGTACTTC.

J is TRBJ1-2 and V is TRBV7-9; 9 nucleotides align to TRBD1. CDR3 length equals 16 residues. V dropped 5 bases and J dropped 4; count of bases not matched to a gene: 11. Germline CDR1 reads SEHNR; CDR2 reads FQNEAQ (reference sequence). The CDR3 reads CASSAPPGTGIYGYTF. Here the CDR3 DNA reads TGTGCCAGCAGCGCTCCTCCCGGGACAGGGATCTATGGCTACACCTTC.

This clonotype has only one observation. The chain couples TRBV7-3 to TRBJ2-6; a weak D match, TRBD2 (5 bases). CDR3 length: 16 residues. V shed 7 bases and J shed 0 bases, with 13 bases lying between them. Germline values: CDR1 SGHTA, CDR2 FQGTGA. The DNA for the CDR3 is TGTGCCAGCATGGTACGGGATTTCTCTGGGGCCAACGTCCTGACTTTC. This translates into CASMVRDFSGANVLTF.

This clonotype has ten or more counts. The genes are TRBV6-5 and TRBJ2-6; 9 nucleotides agree with TRBD1. The V gene end was trimmed by 4 bases and the J gene end by 0 bases; junction bases not matched to a gene: 4. The CDR3 consists of 17 residues. CDR1 is MNHEY, CDR2 SVGAGI, per germline. CDR3 sequence reads: CASSLGTGSSGANVLTF. The CDR3 DNA is TGTGCCAGCAGTTTAGGGACAGGGTCCTCTGGGGCCAACGTCCTGACTTTC.

The gene calls are TRBV2 and TRBJ2-3; 11 nucleotides agree with TRBD2. The CDR3 is 19 residues long. Germline values: CDR1 SNHLY, CDR2 FYNNEI. Trimming cost V 4 bases and J 0 bases; bases outside gene matches: 12. CDR3 sequence reads: CASSVAGGSGGGSTDTQYF. The CDR3, as DNA: TGTGCCAGCAGTGTCGCCGGCGGTAGCGGGGGGGGGAGCACAGATACGCAGTATTTT.

The chain has TRBV13 and TRBJ1-5; D remains ambiguous. The CDR3 runs to 13 residues. Germline lookup yields CDR1 PRHDT and CDR2 FYEKMQ (reference sequence). The ends were cut back, 5 bases at V and 11 bases at J, with 16 bases in the middle. The CDR3 sequence is CASSHGRFETQHF. CDR3 nucleotide sequence: TGTGCCAGCAGCCATGGGAGATTCGAGACCCAGCATTTT.

A remark on this clonotype: The junction differs from germline at one of its ends, possibly a read error. The rearrangement links TRBV7-9 to TRBJ2-2, with 11 nucleotides matching TRBD2. CDR1 is SEHNR, CDR2 FQNEAQ, per germline (reference sequence). The CDR3 totals 16 residues. CDR3 bases: TGTGCCAGCAGCTTAGTGGGACTAGCGGAACACAATGAGCAGTTTTTT. Its translation is CASSLVGLAEHNEQFF.

This clonotype has at least ten counts. The genes are TRBV19 and TRBJ1-5; 7 positions agree with TRBD1. Per the germline V gene, CDR1 is LNHDA and CDR2 is SQIVND (reference sequence). The J segment lost 0 bases and the V segment lost 4 bases, leaving 6 bases of the junction unmatched. The CDR3 runs 16 residues. The CDR3 sequence: CASSRRQGDSNQPQHF. The CDR3 DNA reads as TGTGCCAGTAGTAGACGACAGGGCGATAGCAATCAGCCCCAGCATTTT.

This sequence joins TRBV24-1 and TRBJ2-5, with TRBD1 matching over 7 bases. Germline V CDR1 and CDR2: KGHDR, SFDVKD. This CDR3 region has 14 residues. Trimming cost V 3 bases and J 1 base; bases outside gene matches: 1. CDR3 sequence (DNA): TGTGCCACCAGTGATCGACAGGGCCAAGAGACCCAGTACTTC. This encodes CATSDRQGQETQYF.

The chain couples TRBV2 to TRBJ2-1, with D uncertain. This CDR3 is built from 14 residues. Germline CDR1 is SNHLY and CDR2 is FYNNEI. Deletions cut 4 bases from V and 7 bases from J, with 14 bases between. CDR3 protein: CASSVPPAGNEQFF. The CDR3 DNA follows: TGTGCCAGCAGTGTGCCCCCAGCAGGAAATGAGCAGTTCTTC.

This clonotype was detected ten times or more. The rearrangement links TRBV29-1 to TRBJ2-7; 8 positions agree with TRBD2. The length of the CDR3 is 13 residues. V trimming: 7 bases; J trimming: 6 bases; junction bases outside the gene matches: 11. Germline loops: CDR1 SQVTM, CDR2 ANQGSEA. This CDR3 is CSAAGGHLGEQYF. CDR3 in DNA: TGCAGCGCCGCGGGGGGCCATCTGGGCGAGCAGTACTTC.

V is TRBV15 and J is TRBJ2-7; 12 bases fit TRBD2. This CDR3 has 15 residues. J was trimmed by 3 bases and V by 0 bases; bases with no gene match: 0. Germline CDR1 and CDR2: LNHNV and YYDKDF (reference sequence). In DNA form, the CDR3 reads TGTGCCACCAGCAGAGAGGGACTAGCGGGCTACGAGCAGTACTTC. Translated, it gives CATSREGLAGYEQYF.

This clonotype came up many times. J is TRBJ1-2 and V is TRBV5-1, with unresolved D. With 4 bases removed from V and 8 bases from J, the gap between germline ends came to 12 bases. The CDR3 sequence is 12 residues long. Germline V gene lookup returns CDR1 SGHRS and CDR2 YFSETQ. The CDR3 sequence is CASSLVGIGYTF. The CDR3 coding sequence is TGCGCCAGCAGCCTGGTTGGGATCGGCTACACCTTC. The complete variable domain, with remaining parts taken from reference TRBV5-1 and TRBJ1-2, reads KAGVTQTPRYLIKTRGQQVTLSCSPISGHRSVSWYQQTPGQGLQFLFEYFSETQRNKGNFPGRFSGRQFSNSRSEMNVSTLELGDSALYLCASSLVGIGYTFGSGTRLTVV.

The chain combines TRBV10-3 with TRBJ1-5; no reliable D call. This CDR3 has 11 residues. V was clipped by 6 bases and J by 5 bases, with 5 bases between them. Germline V gives CDR1 ENHRY, CDR2 SYGVKD. The CDR3 region is CAIREHQPQHF. For the CDR3, the DNA is TGTGCCATCAGGGAACATCAGCCCCAGCATTTT.

This chain joins TRBV2 and TRBJ2-5; D could derive from TRBD1 or TRBD2 (5 bases each). The CDR3 runs 14 residues. Per the germline V gene, CDR1 is SNHLY and CDR2 is FYNNEI. V was trimmed by 9 bases and J by 2 bases, leaving 16 bases between them. CDR3: CASQTGRQQETQYF. CDR3 coding DNA: TGTGCCAGTCAAACGGGGAGACAGCAAGAGACCCAGTACTTC.

This clonotype was found many times. The chain recombines TRBV7-9 with TRBJ2-5; 8 bases match TRBD1. Trimming took 1 base from V and 4 from J; bases not matched to a gene: 8. The CDR3 sequence is 16 residues long. CDR1 and CDR2 from the germline V gene are SEHNR and FQNEAQ (reference sequence). CDR3 DNA sequence: TGTGCCAGCAGCTTAGACCCAGGGGGCCCACGAGAGACCCAGTACTTC. It encodes CASSLDPGGPRETQYF.

In its sample, this clonotype was seen many times. The chain joins TRBV7-9 to TRBJ1-1; D is possibly TRBD1 (5 bases). The CDR3 is 15 residues long. Per germline, CDR1 SEHNR and CDR2 FQNEAQ (reference sequence). Trimming stripped 4 bases from V and 1 base from J, with 13 bases between. Here the CDR3 reads CASSWGVGSNTEAFF. Here the CDR3 DNA reads TGTGCCAGCAGCTGGGGGGTAGGGTCGAACACTGAAGCTTTCTTT.

This chain links TRBV4-1 with TRBJ2-7; weak D call: TRBD1 (5 bases). The CDR3 extends over 16 amino acids. Trimming removed 0 bases at V and 0 bases at J, with 12 bases between. CDR1 is MGHRA, CDR2 YSYEKL, per germline. In nucleotides, the CDR3 is TGCGCCAGCAGCCAAGAAGGGCGACAGAGCTCCTACGAGCAGTACTTC. It encodes CASSQEGRQSSYEQYF.

This clonotype was picked up many times. The gene calls are TRBV7-8 and TRBJ1-2; D is unclear. Germline values: CDR1 SGHVS, CDR2 FQNEAQ. The CDR3 has 14 amino acids. Trimming removed 1 base from V and 4 bases from J, with 10 bases in between. The CDR3 region is CASSLEGGLYGYTF. The CDR3 bases are TGTGCCAGCAGCTTAGAGGGAGGCCTCTATGGCTACACCTTC. Drawing the rest from reference TRBV7-8 and TRBJ1-2, the complete variable domain is GAGVSQSPRYKVAKRGQDVALRCDPISGHVSLFWYQQALGQGPEFLTYFQNEAQLDKSGLPSDRFFAERPEGSVSTLKIQRTQQEDSAVYLCASSLEGGLYGYTFGSGTRLTVV.

This clonotype was picked up many times. The chain links TRBV15 to TRBJ1-2; D not certain. Germline lookup yields CDR1 LNHNV and CDR2 YYDKDF (reference sequence). This CDR3 has 16 residues. V lost 0 bases and J lost 0, with 11 bases in between. CDR3 coding DNA: TGTGCCACCAGCAGAGAATACTGGGAAGCTAACTATGGCTACACCTTC. Translation: CATSREYWEANYGYTF.